A single sample gave rise to the 17 T cell receptor beta chains below, sequenced in a study of T cells after yellow fever vaccination. Each CDR3 protein gets one entry after TCRdb re-called the 5' RACE reads with MiXCR. The table has about 30,000 distinct CDR3 sequences, 6% to 8% seen once. The material was PBMCs, either bulk or a sorted T-cell subset (CD4+, CD8+, memory, or dextramer-sorted; not recorded which), obtained on the day of the yellow fever booster vaccination. All receptors derive from a young man who received the YFV17D yellow fever vaccine.

This clonotype has a count of ten or more. The V and J genes are TRBV12-3 or TRBV12-4 and TRBJ2-5; no firm D call. V shed 5 bases and J shed 7 bases, with 8 bases lying between them. CDR3 length: 11 amino acids. CDR3 coding DNA: TGTGCCAGCAGTAAAAGCGCGACCCAGTACTTC. Amino acid sequence: CASSKSATQYF.

The chain recombines TRBV11-2 with TRBJ2-2; no reliable D call. The germline V gene has CDR1 SGHAT and CDR2 FQNNGV. The V gene lost 2 bases and the J gene lost 8 bases, with 15 bases spanning the gap. The CDR3 spans 15 residues. The CDR3: CASSLRAQPPGELFF. DNA for the CDR3: TGTGCCAGCAGCTTAAGGGCCCAACCGCCGGGGGAGCTGTTTTTT.

This clonotype was observed many times. This chain links TRBV9 with TRBJ1-3; D not certain. Trimming took off 2 bases at V and 4 bases at J, with 7 bases between the two ends. Germline lookup yields CDR1 SGDLS and CDR2 YYNGEE. The CDR3 runs 13 residues. CDR3 nucleotides: TGTGCCAGCAGCGTCCCAGGAGGAAACACCATATATTTT. It translates to CASSVPGGNTIYF.

The rearrangement uses TRBV20-1 and TRBJ2-3; TRBD1 aligns across 11 bases. Germline CDR1 DFQATT, CDR2 SNEGSKA (reference sequence). Trimming removed 5 bases from V and 5 bases from J; junction bases left unmatched: 9. This CDR3 is built from 15 residues. CDR3 DNA sequence: TGCAGTGCTTCACCGGGACAGGGGGAGGGAGATACGCAGTATTTT. Translation gives CSASPGQGEGDTQYF.

This clonotype appeared many times. The rearrangement uses TRBV12-3 or TRBV12-4 and TRBJ2-2; D might be TRBD2 (7 bases). This CDR3 is 17 amino acids long. V dropped 6 bases and J dropped 1 base, with 18 bases sitting between them. In DNA form, the CDR3 reads TGTGCCAGCAGCCCTGCCCGGGGGGCCATGAACACCGGGGAGCTGTTTTTT. Its translation is CASSPARGAMNTGELFF.

The CDR3 sequence: CSASRGRGEKLFF. CDR3 sequence (DNA): TGCAGTGCTAGCCGCGGTCGGGGTGAAAAACTGTTTTTT. V and J are TRBV20-1 and TRBJ1-4; D is ambiguous. In germline, CDR1 is DFQATT, CDR2 SNEGSKA (reference sequence). Trimming took off 3 bases at V and 7 bases at J, with 12 bases between the two ends. The CDR3 sequence is 13 residues long.

This clonotype was recorded many times. The chain recombines TRBV5-5 with TRBJ1-1, with D perhaps TRBD1 (5 bases). V gave up 4 bases and J gave up 0 bases, with 13 bases separating them. This CDR3 is 15 amino acids long. Germline CDR1 reads SGHKS; CDR2 reads YYEKEE (reference sequence). The CDR3 DNA follows: TGTGCCAGCAGCCCCCGGGGCCACATGAACACTGAAGCTTTCTTT. Translated, it gives CASSPRGHMNTEAFF.

The sample holds many counts of this clonotype. The V gene is TRBV7-6, the J gene TRBJ2-2, with unresolved D. The length of the CDR3 is 16 residues. The germline gives CDR1 SGHVS, CDR2 FNYEAQ. Deletions cut 1 base from V and 3 bases from J, with 12 bases between. In nucleotides, the CDR3 is TGTGCCAGCAGCTTAGAAGATAGGGCAGACACCGGGGAGCTGTTTTTT. Translating gives CASSLEDRADTGELFF.

This clonotype appeared many times. The chain is built from TRBV5-6 and TRBJ2-6, with D tentatively TRBD2 (6 bases). CDR3 length: 16 amino acids. Trimming removed 2 bases from V and 2 bases from J, with 11 bases in between. The germline V gene encodes CDR1 SGHDT and CDR2 YYEEEE. CDR3 in DNA: TGTGCCAGCAGCTTTGCGGGGATTCCTGGGGCCAACGTCCTGACTTTC. Translating it yields CASSFAGIPGANVLTF.

This clonotype turned up a few times. V gene TRBV4-3 combines with J gene TRBJ2-1; 11 nucleotides align to TRBD2. CDR1 LGHNA and CDR2 YSLEER come from the germline V gene. With V trimmed by 2 bases and J by 9 bases, 15 bases remained unmatched. The CDR3 is 18 amino acids. CDR3 nucleotides: TGCGCCAGCAGCCAATACTTAACCTCTAGCGGGAGGACCACTGAGCAGTTCTTC. Protein product: CASSQYLTSSGRTTEQFF.

This clonotype was detected ten times or more. J is TRBJ2-7 and V is TRBV25-1, with D perhaps given as TRBD1 or TRBD2 (5 bases each). CDR3 length: 12 amino acids. V was cut by 1 base and J by 4 bases, with 5 bases left in between. The germline gives CDR1 MGHDK, CDR2 SYGVNS. CDR3 DNA sequence: TGTGCCAGCAGTGAATGGGGGTACGAGCAGTACTTC. Its protein is CASSEWGYEQYF.

This clonotype was picked up many times. The chain joins TRBV5-8 to TRBJ1-5, with 9 positions matching TRBD1. The germline CDR1 and CDR2 sequences are SGHTS and YDEGEE. This CDR3 region has 15 residues. The V and J ends lost 3 bases and 7 bases, in that order; junction bases with no gene match: 8. This CDR3 is CASSSIGQGRQPQHF. DNA for the CDR3: TGTGCCAGCAGCTCTATTGGACAGGGGCGGCAGCCCCAGCATTTT.

This clonotype occurred many times. The genes are TRBV4-3 and TRBJ2-5, with D unclear. V was shortened by 1 base and J by 2 bases, with 8 bases between the two germline ends. The CDR3 contains 14 residues. CDR1 LGHNA and CDR2 YSLEER come from the germline V gene. CDR3 sequence: CASSQGVTQETQYF. In DNA form, the CDR3 reads TGCGCCAGCAGCCAAGGGGTCACGCAAGAGACCCAGTACTTC.

In DNA, the CDR3 is TGTGCCAGCAGGACGGGCCCGGGACAGGGGCCAAATGAGCAGTTCTTC. It translates to CASRTGPGQGPNEQFF. V usage is TRBV6-2 or TRBV6-3 and J usage is TRBJ2-1, with 10 bases matching TRBD1. CDR1 is MNHEY and CDR2 is SVGEGT in the germline V gene. V lost 6 bases to trimming and J lost 7 bases; unmatched junction nucleotides: 12. The CDR3 is made up of 16 amino acids.

In this sample, this clonotype turned up many times. The chain links TRBV28 to TRBJ2-1; a possible D gene is TRBD2 (7 bases). Trimming removed 1 base at V and 7 bases at J, with 14 bases between. The CDR3 loop spans 15 amino acids. The V gene's germline CDR1 is MDHEN and CDR2 SYDVKM. This CDR3 is CASSLSRGGYNEQFF. The CDR3 DNA sequence: TGTGCCAGCAGTTTATCCAGGGGAGGGTATAATGAGCAGTTCTTC.

This chain joins TRBV7-6 and TRBJ2-7; tentatively, D is TRBD1 (6 bases). V lost 0 bases, J lost 2 bases, and 11 bases lay in between. The CDR3 is made up of 15 amino acids. CDR1 and CDR2 from the germline V gene are SGHVS and FNYEAQ. CDR3 sequence reads: CASSLARGSPYEQYF. CDR3 coding DNA: TGTGCCAGCAGCTTAGCCAGGGGCTCCCCCTACGAGCAGTACTTC.

Ten or more counts support this clonotype. The CDR3 here is CSARDSGRDYTDTQYF. CDR3 DNA sequence: TGCAGTGCTAGAGATTCTGGCAGGGATTACACAGATACGCAGTATTTT. The rearrangement joins TRBV20-1 to TRBJ2-3; maybe TRBD1 (5 bases). V lost 0 bases, J lost 2 bases, and 15 bases lay in between. This CDR3 has 16 amino acids. The germline V gene encodes CDR1 DFQATT and CDR2 SNEGSKA (reference sequence).